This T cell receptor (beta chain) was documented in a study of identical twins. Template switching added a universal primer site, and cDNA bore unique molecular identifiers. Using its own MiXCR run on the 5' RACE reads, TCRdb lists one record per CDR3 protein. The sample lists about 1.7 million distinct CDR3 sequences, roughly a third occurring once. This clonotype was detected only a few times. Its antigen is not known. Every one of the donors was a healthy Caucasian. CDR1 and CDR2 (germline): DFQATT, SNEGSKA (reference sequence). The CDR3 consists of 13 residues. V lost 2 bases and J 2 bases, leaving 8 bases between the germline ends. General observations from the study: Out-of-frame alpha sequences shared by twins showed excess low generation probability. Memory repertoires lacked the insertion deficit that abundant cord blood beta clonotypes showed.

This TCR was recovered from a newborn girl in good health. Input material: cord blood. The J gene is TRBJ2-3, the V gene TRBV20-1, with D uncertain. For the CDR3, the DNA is TGCAGTGCTAGACCCAAATCCACAGATACGCAGTATTTT. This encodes CSARPKSTDTQYF.